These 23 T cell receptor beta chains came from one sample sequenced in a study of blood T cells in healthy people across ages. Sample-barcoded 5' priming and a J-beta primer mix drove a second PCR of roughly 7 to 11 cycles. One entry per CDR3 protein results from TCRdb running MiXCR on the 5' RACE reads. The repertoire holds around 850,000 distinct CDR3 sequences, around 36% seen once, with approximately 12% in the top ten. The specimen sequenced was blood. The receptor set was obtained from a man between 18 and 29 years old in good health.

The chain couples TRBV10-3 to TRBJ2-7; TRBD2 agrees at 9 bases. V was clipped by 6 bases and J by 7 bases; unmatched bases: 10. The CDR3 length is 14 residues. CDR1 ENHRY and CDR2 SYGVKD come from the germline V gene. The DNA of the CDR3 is TGTGCCATCAGAGCGGGGGGAGCGGACAATGAGCAGTACTTC. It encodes CAIRAGGADNEQYF.

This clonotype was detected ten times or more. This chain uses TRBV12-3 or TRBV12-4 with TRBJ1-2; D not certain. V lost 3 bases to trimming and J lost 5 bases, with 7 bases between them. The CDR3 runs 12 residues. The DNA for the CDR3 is TGTGCCAGCAGTTTTCACATGTATGGCTACACCTTC. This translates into CASSFHMYGYTF.

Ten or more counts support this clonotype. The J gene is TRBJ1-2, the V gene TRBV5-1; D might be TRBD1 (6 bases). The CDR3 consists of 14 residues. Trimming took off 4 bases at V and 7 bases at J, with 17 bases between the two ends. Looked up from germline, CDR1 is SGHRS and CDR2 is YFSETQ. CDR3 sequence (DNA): TGCGCCAGCAGCCCACGGACAGTCGGTGGTGGCTACACCTTC. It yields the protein CASSPRTVGGGYTF. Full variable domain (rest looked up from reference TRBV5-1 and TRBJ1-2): KAGVTQTPRYLIKTRGQQVTLSCSPISGHRSVSWYQQTPGQGLQFLFEYFSETQRNKGNFPGRFSGRQFSNSRSEMNVSTLELGDSALYLCASSPRTVGGGYTFGSGTRLTVV.

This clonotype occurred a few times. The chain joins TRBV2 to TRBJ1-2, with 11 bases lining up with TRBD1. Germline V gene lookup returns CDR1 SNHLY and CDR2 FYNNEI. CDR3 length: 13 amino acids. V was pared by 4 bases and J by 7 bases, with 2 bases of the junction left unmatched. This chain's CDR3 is CASSGTGGVGYTF. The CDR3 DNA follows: TGTGCCAGCAGTGGGACAGGGGGCGTTGGCTACACCTTC.

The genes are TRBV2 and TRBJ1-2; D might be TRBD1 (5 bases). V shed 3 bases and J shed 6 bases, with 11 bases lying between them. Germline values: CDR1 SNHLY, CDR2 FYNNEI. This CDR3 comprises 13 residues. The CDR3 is CASSELQGDGYTF. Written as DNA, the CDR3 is TGTGCCAGCAGTGAGTTGCAGGGAGATGGCTACACCTTC.

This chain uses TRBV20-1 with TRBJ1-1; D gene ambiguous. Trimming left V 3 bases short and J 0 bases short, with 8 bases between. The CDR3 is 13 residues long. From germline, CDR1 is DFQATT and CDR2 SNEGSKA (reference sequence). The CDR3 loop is CSASEHLNTEAFF. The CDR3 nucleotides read TGCAGTGCTAGTGAGCACCTGAACACTGAAGCTTTCTTT.

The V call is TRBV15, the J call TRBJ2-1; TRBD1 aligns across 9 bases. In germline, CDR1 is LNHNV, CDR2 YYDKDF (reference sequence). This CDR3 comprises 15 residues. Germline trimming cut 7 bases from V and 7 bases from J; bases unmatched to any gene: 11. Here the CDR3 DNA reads TGTGCCACCAAGCCCTACAGGGGGCTATCGAATGAGCAGTTCTTC. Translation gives CATKPYRGLSNEQFF.

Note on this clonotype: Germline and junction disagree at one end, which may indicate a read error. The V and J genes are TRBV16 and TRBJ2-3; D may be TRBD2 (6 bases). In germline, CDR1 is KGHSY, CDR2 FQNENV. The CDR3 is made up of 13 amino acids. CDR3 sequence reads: CTSSQGRTDTQYF. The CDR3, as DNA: TGTACCAGCAGCCAAGGGAGGACAGATACGCAGTATTTT.

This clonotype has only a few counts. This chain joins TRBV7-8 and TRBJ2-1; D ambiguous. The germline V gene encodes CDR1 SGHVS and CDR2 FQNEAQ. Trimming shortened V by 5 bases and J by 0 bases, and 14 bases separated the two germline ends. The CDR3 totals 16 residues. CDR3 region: CASSRPIESSYNEQFF. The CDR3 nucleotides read TGTGCCAGCAGCCGGCCTATAGAGAGCTCCTACAATGAGCAGTTCTTC.

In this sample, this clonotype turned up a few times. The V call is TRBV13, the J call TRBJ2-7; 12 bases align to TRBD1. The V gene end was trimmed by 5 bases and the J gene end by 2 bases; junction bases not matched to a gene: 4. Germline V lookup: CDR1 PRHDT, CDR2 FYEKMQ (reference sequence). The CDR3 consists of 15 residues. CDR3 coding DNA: TGTGCCAGCAGCGGGGACAGGGGGCAGACCTACGAGCAGTACTTC. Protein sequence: CASSGDRGQTYEQYF.

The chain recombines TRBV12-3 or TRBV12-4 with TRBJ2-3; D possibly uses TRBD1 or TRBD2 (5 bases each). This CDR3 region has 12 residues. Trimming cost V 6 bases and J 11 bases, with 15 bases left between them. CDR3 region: CASRLGVDVQYF. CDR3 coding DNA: TGTGCCAGCAGGTTGGGGGTAGATGTGCAGTATTTT.

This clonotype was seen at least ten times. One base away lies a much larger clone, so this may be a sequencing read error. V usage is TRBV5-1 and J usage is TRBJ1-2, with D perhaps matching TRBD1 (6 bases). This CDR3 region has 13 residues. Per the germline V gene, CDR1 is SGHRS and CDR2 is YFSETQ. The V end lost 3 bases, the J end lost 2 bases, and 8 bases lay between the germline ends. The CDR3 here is CASSWGQNYGYTF. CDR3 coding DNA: TGCGCCAGCAGCTGGGGACAAAACTATGGCTACACCTTC.

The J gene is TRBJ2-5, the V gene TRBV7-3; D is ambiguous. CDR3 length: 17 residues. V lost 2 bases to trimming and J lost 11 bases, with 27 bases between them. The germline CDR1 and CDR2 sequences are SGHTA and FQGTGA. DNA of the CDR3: TGTGCCAGCAGCTTAGGGAACGGCGTTGAAGGTGGCAATGAGCAGTACTTC. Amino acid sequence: CASSLGNGVEGGNEQYF.

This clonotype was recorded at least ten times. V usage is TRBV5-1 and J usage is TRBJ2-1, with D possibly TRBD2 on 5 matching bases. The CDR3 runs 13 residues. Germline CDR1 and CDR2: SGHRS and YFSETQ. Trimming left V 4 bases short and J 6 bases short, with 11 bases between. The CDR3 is CASSPRTSNEQFF. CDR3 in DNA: TGCGCCAGCAGCCCTAGAACTAGCAATGAGCAGTTCTTC.

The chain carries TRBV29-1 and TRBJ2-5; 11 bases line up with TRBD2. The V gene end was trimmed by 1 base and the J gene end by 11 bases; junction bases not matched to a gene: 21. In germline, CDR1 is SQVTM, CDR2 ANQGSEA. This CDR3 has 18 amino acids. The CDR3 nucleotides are TGCAGCGTTGAAGGACTAGCGGGGACAGAGAGCTCCTACAATGAGCAGTACTTC. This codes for CSVEGLAGTESSYNEQYF.

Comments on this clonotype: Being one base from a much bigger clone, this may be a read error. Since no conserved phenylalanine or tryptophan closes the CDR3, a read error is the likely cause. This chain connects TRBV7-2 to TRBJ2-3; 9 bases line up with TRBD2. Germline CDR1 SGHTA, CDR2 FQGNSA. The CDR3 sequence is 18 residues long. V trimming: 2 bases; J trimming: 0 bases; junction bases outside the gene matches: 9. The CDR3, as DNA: TGTGCCAGCAGCTTAACTGCGGCTAGCGGGGCAAGCACAGATACGCAGTATGTT. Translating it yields CASSLTAASGASTDTQYV.

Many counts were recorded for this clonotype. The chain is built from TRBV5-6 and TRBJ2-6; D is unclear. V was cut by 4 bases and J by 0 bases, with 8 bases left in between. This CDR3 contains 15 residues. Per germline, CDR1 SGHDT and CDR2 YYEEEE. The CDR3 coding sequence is TGTGCCAGCAGCCTAATGCGCTCTGGGGCCAACGTCCTGACTTTC. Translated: CASSLMRSGANVLTF.

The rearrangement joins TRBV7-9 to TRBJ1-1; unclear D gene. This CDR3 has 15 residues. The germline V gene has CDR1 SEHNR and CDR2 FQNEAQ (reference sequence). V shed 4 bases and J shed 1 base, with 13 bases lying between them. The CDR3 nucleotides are TGTGCCAGCAGCTCATGGAGGGAAAAGAACACTGAAGCTTTCTTT. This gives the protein CASSSWREKNTEAFF. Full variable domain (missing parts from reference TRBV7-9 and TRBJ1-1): DTGVSQNPRHKITKRGQNVTFRCDPISEHNRLYWYRQTLGQGPEFLTYFQNEAQLEKSRLLSDRFSAERPKGSFSTLEIQRTEQGDSAMYLCASSSWREKNTEAFFGQGTRLTVV.

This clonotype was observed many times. CDR3: CASSQDYLALAKNIQYF. CDR3 nucleotides: TGCGCCAGCAGCCAAGATTACCTAGCCTTAGCCAAAAACATTCAGTACTTC. The chain carries TRBV4-3 and TRBJ2-4; a possible D gene is TRBD2 (5 bases). Germline V gene lookup returns CDR1 LGHNA and CDR2 YSLEER. The length of the CDR3 is 17 residues. The germline V and J ends were trimmed by 0 bases and 0 bases, with 12 bases remaining between them.

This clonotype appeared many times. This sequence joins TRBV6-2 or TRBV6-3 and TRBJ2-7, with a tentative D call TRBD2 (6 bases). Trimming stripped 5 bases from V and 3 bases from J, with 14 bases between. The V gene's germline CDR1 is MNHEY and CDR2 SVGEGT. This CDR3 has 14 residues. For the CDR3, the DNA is TGTGCCAGCAGTACCCGGAGGGGCAGCTACGAGCAGTACTTC. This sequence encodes CASSTRRGSYEQYF.

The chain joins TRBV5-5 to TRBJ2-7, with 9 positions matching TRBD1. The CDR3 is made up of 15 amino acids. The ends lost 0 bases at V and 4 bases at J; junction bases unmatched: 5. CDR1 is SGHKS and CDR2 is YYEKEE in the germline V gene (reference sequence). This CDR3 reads CASSLGGTGRYEQYF. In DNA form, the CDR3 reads TGTGCCAGCAGCTTGGGAGGGACAGGGAGGTACGAGCAGTACTTC.

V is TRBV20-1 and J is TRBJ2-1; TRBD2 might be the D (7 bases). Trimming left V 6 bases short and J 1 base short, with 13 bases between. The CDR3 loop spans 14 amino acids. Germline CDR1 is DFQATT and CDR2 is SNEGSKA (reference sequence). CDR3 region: CSAPRGPSYNEQFF. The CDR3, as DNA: TGCAGTGCCCCGCGGGGGCCTTCCTACAATGAGCAGTTCTTC.

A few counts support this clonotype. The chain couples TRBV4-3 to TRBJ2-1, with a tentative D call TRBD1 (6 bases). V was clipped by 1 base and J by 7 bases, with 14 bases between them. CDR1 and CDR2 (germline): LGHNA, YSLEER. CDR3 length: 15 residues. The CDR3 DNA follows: TGCGCCAGCAGCCAAGCGACAACAGGGTATAATGAGCAGTTCTTC. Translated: CASSQATTGYNEQFF.